What follows is one T cell receptor beta chain and its context. This sample stems from a study of CD8 T cells in Susac syndrome. An input of about 0.5 to 1 ug of RNA was subjected to reverse transcription using random hexamers. MiXCR, applied by TCRdb to the immunoSEQ multiplex PCR reads, yields one record per CDR3 protein. The sample holds 180,000 or so distinct CDR3 sequences, just under 95% seen once. The CDR3 is made up of 13 amino acids. V lost 7 bases to trimming and J lost 1 base, with 13 bases between them. The germline CDR1 and CDR2 sequences are SQVTM and ANQGSEA. The source of this sequence is a human donor in good health. Sequenced input: CD4+ T cells from PBMCs. The chain links TRBV29-1 to TRBJ1-1, with D maybe TRBD1 (6 bases). In DNA form, the CDR3 reads TGCAGCGCCGAGAGCAGGGGGAACACTGAAGCTTTCTTT. It encodes CSAESRGNTEAFF.